This T cell receptor beta chain was recorded in a study of T-cell reconstitution after alpha-beta-depleted transplantation in children. The germline V gene has CDR1 SQVTM and CDR2 ANQGSEA. This CDR3 has 12 amino acids. V dropped 7 bases and J dropped 3 bases, with 12 bases sitting between them. As it was prepared, the TCRbeta library received unique molecular identifiers. TCRdb itself ran the PCR reads through MiXCR, one entry per CDR3 protein. Of about 610,000 distinct CDR3 sequences listed, about 10% are singletons. This clonotype has at least ten counts. This clonotype was obtained from a human donor who donated a stem cell graft to a child with acute myeloid leukemia. V is TRBV29-1 and J is TRBJ2-5; a possible D gene is TRBD1 (5 bases). The sample in question was PBMCs from the stem cell graft donor, obtained from the stem cell graft. The CDR3 reads CSADRAKETQYF. The CDR3 DNA follows: TGCAGCGCCGACAGAGCTAAAGAGACCCAGTACTTC.